A single sample is the source of the 22 T cell receptor beta chains below, sequenced in a study of T cell changes during pregnancy in multiple sclerosis. TCRdb keeps only in-frame clones here, not all; method: immunoSEQ multiplex PCR. The data show about 64,000 clones, roughly 92% seen once. Sequencing was performed on peripheral blood, taken in the second trimester of pregnancy. Receptors originate from a female donor with multiple sclerosis, enrolled in a pregnancy study.

The chain recombines TRBV10-3 with TRBJ1-1; D unclear. Looked up from germline, CDR1 is ENHRY and CDR2 is SYGVKD. Trimming removed 7 bases from V and 2 bases from J, with 17 bases in between. The CDR3 has 15 residues. CDR3 residues: CAITDGDYPNTEAFF. For the CDR3, the DNA is TGTGCCATCACCGATGGAGATTATCCCAACACTGAAGCTTTCTTT.

The rearrangement links TRBV6-5 to TRBJ2-7, with TRBD2 as a possible D gene (5 bases). Germline values: CDR1 MNHEY, CDR2 SVGAGI. V lost 0 bases, J lost 0 bases, and 12 bases lay in between. The CDR3 is 16 amino acids. The CDR3 DNA sequence: TGTGCCAGCAGTTACTCAGTAGTGGGGAGCTCCTACGAGCAGTACTTC. Protein product: CASSYSVVGSSYEQYF.

This clone was seen once. CDR3 DNA: TGTGCCCTGGACAGCTCTGGGGCCAACGTCCTGACTTTC. Translated, it gives CALDSSGANVLTF. The chain employs TRBV30 and TRBJ2-6; D perhaps matches TRBD1 (6 bases). Looked up from germline, CDR1 is GTSNPN and CDR2 is SVGIG (reference sequence). The CDR3 covers 13 residues. V was pared by 8 bases and J by 0 bases, with 8 bases between.

This clone was seen just once. This chain connects TRBV7-3 to TRBJ2-1; the match to TRBD2 covers 11 bases. The J segment lost 3 bases and the V segment lost 4 bases, leaving 5 bases of the junction unmatched. Germline CDR1 and CDR2: SGHTA and FQGTGA. The CDR3 is made up of 16 amino acids. The CDR3 coding sequence is TGTGCCAGCAGCTCCCCAACTAGCGGGGGCTACAATGAGCAGTTCTTC. Translating it yields CASSSPTSGGYNEQFF.

The genes are TRBV28 and TRBJ2-7, with D maybe TRBD2 (5 bases). Per the germline V gene, CDR1 is MDHEN and CDR2 is SYDVKM. Trimming took 2 bases from V and 2 from J, leaving 13 bases between them. The CDR3 contains 15 residues. This CDR3 is CASSLPGLTPYEQYF. As DNA, the CDR3 is TGTGCCAGCAGTTTACCCGGACTGACGCCCTACGAGCAGTACTTC.

The V gene is TRBV7-6, the J gene TRBJ2-3; TRBD2 aligns across 9 bases. Germline trimming cut 7 bases from V and 6 bases from J; bases unmatched to any gene: 8. The CDR3 extends over 14 amino acids. Looked up from germline, CDR1 is SGHVS and CDR2 is FNYEAQ. The chain's CDR3 is CASTIGLALDTQYF. The CDR3 bases are TGTGCCAGCACAATCGGACTAGCGCTTGATACGCAGTATTTT.

The chain uses TRBV30 and TRBJ1-1; 7 nucleotides agree with TRBD1. Germline CDR1 is GTSNPN and CDR2 is SVGIG (reference sequence). The CDR3 loop spans 14 amino acids. The trim removed 3 bases at V and 2 bases at J, leaving 6 bases unmatched. For the CDR3, the DNA is TGTGCCTGGAGGATAGGACAGGCCAACACTGAAGCTTTCTTT. Residues: CAWRIGQANTEAFF. Using reference TRBV30 and TRBJ1-1 for the parts outside the CDR3, the full variable domain is SQTIHQWPATLVQPVGSPLSLECTVEGTSNPNLYWYRQAAGRGLQLLFYSVGIGQISSEVPQNLSASRPQDRQFILSSKKLLLSDSGFYLCAWRIGQANTEAFFGQGTRLTVV.

The chain combines TRBV18 with TRBJ2-7; 9 bases are a match to TRBD2. CDR3 length: 14 residues. With 4 bases clipped from V and 0 bases from J, the junction kept 1 base outside the gene matches. The V gene's germline CDR1 is KGHSH and CDR2 LQKENI. The CDR3 loop reads CASSLSGSSYEQYF. The DNA for the CDR3 is TGTGCCAGCTCACTTAGCGGGAGCTCCTACGAGCAGTACTTC.

The CDR3 DNA sequence: TGCACCACCGAGGGGGCTCGGAGTGTGAACACTGAAGCTTTCTTT. This codes for CTTEGARSVNTEAFF. The chain employs TRBV1 and TRBJ1-1; no check of the table's D call, TRBD1, against the DNA was made. TRBV1 is a pseudogene. The CDR3 totals 15 residues.

The count of this clone is one. The chain has TRBV19 and TRBJ2-1, with 9 nucleotides matching TRBD2. The CDR3 is 15 amino acids. Trimming removed 5 bases from V and 4 bases from J; junction bases left unmatched: 6. CDR1 LNHDA and CDR2 SQIVND come from the germline V gene (reference sequence). DNA for the CDR3: TGTGCCAGTAGTCTTCTAGCGGGGTTGTACAATGAGCAGTTCTTC. It translates to CASSLLAGLYNEQFF.

CDR3 region: CASSKRTGSSGNTIYF. The DNA for the CDR3 is TGTGCCAGCAGTAAACGGACCGGGAGCTCTGGAAACACCATATATTTT. The chain links TRBV27 to TRBJ1-3, with D hard to call. Germline lookup yields CDR1 MNHEY and CDR2 SMNVEV (reference sequence). Trimming stripped 5 bases from V and 0 bases from J, with 14 bases between. The CDR3 has 16 amino acids.

The chain is built from TRBV11-2 and TRBJ2-2, with D perhaps matching TRBD1 (5 bases). Trimming shortened V by 3 bases and J by 0 bases, and 8 bases separated the two germline ends. Germline-derived CDR1 and CDR2 are SGHAT and FQNNGV. CDR3 length: 15 amino acids. The CDR3 region is CASSFSGSNTGELFF. The CDR3 DNA reads TGTGCCAGCAGCTTTTCAGGGTCGAACACCGGGGAGCTGTTTTTT.

The CDR3 nucleotides are TGTGCCATCCCCGGGGGGTTGGGGTATGGCTACACCTTC. It yields the protein CAIPGGLGYGYTF. J is TRBJ1-2 and V is TRBV28; a weak D match, TRBD1 (5 bases). Trimming pared 10 bases from V and 5 bases from J, leaving 17 bases between. Germline CDR1 is MDHEN and CDR2 is SYDVKM. This CDR3 is 13 amino acids long.

The rearrangement joins TRBV25-1 to TRBJ1-4, with 7 bases matching TRBD1. V lost 8 bases, J lost 3 bases, and 6 bases stayed unmatched. Germline loops: CDR1 MGHDK, CDR2 SYGVNS. The CDR3 is made up of 14 amino acids. CDR3: CASGDQGANEKLFF. In DNA, the CDR3 is TGTGCCAGCGGCGACCAGGGGGCTAATGAAAAACTGTTTTTT.

The V gene is TRBV2, the J gene TRBJ2-1, with TRBD2 identical over 10 bases. Germline values: CDR1 SNHLY, CDR2 FYNNEI. This CDR3 has 13 residues. The ends lost 7 bases at V and 6 bases at J; junction bases unmatched: 3. In nucleotides, the CDR3 is TGTGCCAGCACTAGCGGGAGAGCCAATGAGCAGTTCTTC. Its translation is CASTSGRANEQFF.

The J gene is TRBJ2-2, the V gene TRBV28, with 11 bases matching TRBD2. This CDR3 has 17 amino acids. The junction had 4 bases not matched to a gene; V was cut back by 2 bases and J by 2 bases. Germline V lookup: CDR1 MDHEN, CDR2 SYDVKM. The CDR3 spells CASSLLAGGPNTGELFF. The CDR3, as DNA: TGTGCCAGCAGTTTACTAGCGGGAGGACCAAACACCGGGGAGCTGTTTTTT.

The chain carries TRBV2 and TRBJ2-1; TRBD1 matches 7 bases. J was trimmed by 9 bases and V by 1 base; bases with no gene match: 6. This CDR3 comprises 14 residues. The germline V gene has CDR1 SNHLY and CDR2 FYNNEI. Written as DNA, the CDR3 is TGTGCCAGCAGTGAAGTGGGGACAGTAGGTGAGCAGTTCTTC. This translates into CASSEVGTVGEQFF. The full variable domain, rest sourced from reference TRBV2 and TRBJ2-1, is EPEVTQTPSHQVTQMGQEVILRCVPISNHLYFYWYRQILGQKVEFLVSFYNNEISEKSEIFDDQFSVERPDGSNFTLKIRSTKLEDSAMYFCASSEVGTVGEQFFGPGTRLTVL.

This chain connects TRBV4-1 to TRBJ2-6; the match to TRBD1 covers 10 bases. V trimming: 4 bases; J trimming: 0 bases; junction bases outside the gene matches: 9. This CDR3 has 19 residues. Germline loops: CDR1 MGHRA, CDR2 YSYEKL. Here the CDR3 DNA reads TGCGCCAGCAGCCTACGTTGGGGACAGGGGCTCTCTGGGGCCAACGTCCTGACTTTC. It specifies CASSLRWGQGLSGANVLTF.

This chain uses TRBV29-1 with TRBJ2-2; a weak D match, TRBD1 (6 bases). Germline CDR1 and CDR2: SQVTM and ANQGSEA. Trimming took off 6 bases at V and 1 base at J, with 18 bases between the two ends. CDR3 length: 16 residues. The DNA of the CDR3 is TGCAGCGTCTCCCCGCAGGGGTCCCTGAACACCGGGGAGCTGTTTTTT. This sequence encodes CSVSPQGSLNTGELFF.

The V and J genes are TRBV5-1 and TRBJ2-5; 13 bases are shared with TRBD2. CDR1 SGHRS and CDR2 YFSETQ come from the germline V gene. J lost 4 bases, V lost 0 bases, and 6 bases had no gene match. The CDR3 has 17 amino acids. CDR3 amino acids: CASSLGLAGGGGETQYF. CDR3 bases: TGCGCCAGCAGCTTGGGACTAGCGGGAGGCGGGGGAGAGACCCAGTACTTC.

The genes are TRBV5-1 and TRBJ2-7, with 11 bases identical to TRBD2. Germline V CDR1 and CDR2: SGHRS, YFSETQ. This CDR3 comprises 19 residues. V shed 4 bases, J shed 0 bases, and the junction held 15 bases outside the gene matches. CDR3 DNA sequence: TGCGCCAGCAGCCCGGGGTTGGGACTAGCGGACCCGAGCTCCTACGAGCAGTACTTC. As protein: CASSPGLGLADPSSYEQYF.

The chain recombines TRBV13 with TRBJ2-1; 12 bases map to TRBD2. CDR3 length equals 15 residues. Per the germline V gene, CDR1 is PRHDT and CDR2 is FYEKMQ (reference sequence). V trimming: 1 base; J trimming: 10 bases; junction bases outside the gene matches: 5. As DNA, the CDR3 is TGTGCCAGCAGCTTAGAGGGGCTAGCGGGAGGGGAGCAGTTCTTC. As protein: CASSLEGLAGGEQFF. The variable domain in full, with the rest retrieved from reference TRBV13 and TRBJ2-1, is AAGVIQSPRHLIKEKRETATLKCYPIPRHDTVYWYQQGPGQDPQFLISFYEKMQSDKGSIPDRFSAQQFSDYHSELNMSSLELGDSALYFCASSLEGLAGGEQFFGPGTRLTVL.